The 12 T cell receptor beta chains reported below all come from one sample, sequenced in a study of neurological immune-mediated disorders. Each CDR3 protein gets one entry after TCRdb re-called the 5' RACE reads with MiXCR. The sample yields roughly 60,000 distinct CDR3 sequences, 8.5% to 10% seen once. Time point in this sample: longitudinal time-point 2. The sequenced sample consisted of PBMCs. Receptors were obtained from a young man in good health.

This clonotype was seen at least ten times. The chain has TRBV5-1 and TRBJ2-3; 9 bases are a match to TRBD1. Germline assignment: CDR1 SGHRS and CDR2 YFSETQ. Germline trimming cut 7 bases from V and 4 bases from J; bases unmatched to any gene: 10. This CDR3 comprises 15 residues. CDR3 sequence (DNA): TGCGCCAGCCCCTCGCGGACAGGGGAATCAGATACGCAGTATTTT. Protein product: CASPSRTGESDTQYF. The whole variable domain, remainder taken from reference TRBV5-1 and TRBJ2-3, is KAGVTQTPRYLIKTRGQQVTLSCSPISGHRSVSWYQQTPGQGLQFLFEYFSETQRNKGNFPGRFSGRQFSNSRSEMNVSTLELGDSALYLCASPSRTGESDTQYFGPGTRLTVL.

This clonotype was seen repeatedly, ten times or more. The chain combines TRBV20-1 with TRBJ2-5; TRBD1 agrees at 10 bases. The CDR3 sequence is 14 residues long. From germline, CDR1 is DFQATT and CDR2 SNEGSKA (reference sequence). Trimming removed 6 bases from V and 2 bases from J; junction bases left unmatched: 6. CDR3: CSADRGRRQETQYF. CDR3 sequence (DNA): TGCAGTGCAGACAGGGGGCGCCGGCAAGAGACCCAGTACTTC.

Turning to this clonotype: This may be a read error, as it is one base from a much larger clone. The chain couples TRBV6-2 or TRBV6-3 to TRBJ2-5; D perhaps matches TRBD1 (6 bases). The CDR3 length is 12 residues. CDR1 and CDR2 from the germline V gene are MNHEY and SVGEGT. The ends were cut back, 5 bases at V and 5 bases at J, with 9 bases in the middle. CDR3 sequence reads: CASSTQGETQYF. The CDR3 DNA sequence: TGTGCCAGCAGTACCCAGGGGGAGACCCAGTACTTC.

The table lists this clonotype with many counts. The J gene is TRBJ1-6, the V gene TRBV21-1; TRBD1, the D gene given by the table, was not confirmed from the DNA. TRBV21-1 corresponds to a pseudogene. This CDR3 comprises 15 residues. The CDR3 coding sequence is TGTGCCAGCAGCCTAAGGGACAGTGTAAATTCACCCCTCCACTTT. The encoded protein is CASSLRDSVNSPLHF.

This clonotype occurred many times. This chain joins TRBV20-1 and TRBJ2-7; 14 bases align to TRBD2. The CDR3 contains 17 residues. The germline V gene encodes CDR1 DFQATT and CDR2 SNEGSKA (reference sequence). The junction had 7 bases not matched to a gene; V was cut back by 0 bases and J by 3 bases. Here the CDR3 DNA reads TGCAGTGCTAGAGAGGGACTAGCGGGAGAGGAGATCTACGAGCAGTACTTC. Its protein product is CSAREGLAGEEIYEQYF.

This clonotype was detected ten times or more. The V and J genes are TRBV10-3 and TRBJ2-1; 8 bases are shared with TRBD2. The V gene end was trimmed by 7 bases and the J gene end by 0 bases; junction bases not matched to a gene: 2. The V gene's germline CDR1 is ENHRY and CDR2 SYGVKD. The CDR3 runs to 14 residues. This CDR3 reads CAINSGASYNEQFF. The CDR3, as DNA: TGTGCCATCAATAGCGGGGCCTCCTACAATGAGCAGTTCTTC.

This clonotype appeared many times. The V call is TRBV5-1, the J call TRBJ2-1; 7 bases agree with TRBD1. Trimming cost V 0 bases and J 6 bases; bases outside gene matches: 3. Germline CDR1 is SGHRS and CDR2 is YFSETQ. The CDR3 loop spans 14 amino acids. The CDR3 protein is CASSLVTGSNEQFF. The CDR3 nucleotides are TGCGCCAGCAGCTTGGTGACAGGGAGCAATGAGCAGTTCTTC. Full variable domain (rest looked up from reference TRBV5-1 and TRBJ2-1): KAGVTQTPRYLIKTRGQQVTLSCSPISGHRSVSWYQQTPGQGLQFLFEYFSETQRNKGNFPGRFSGRQFSNSRSEMNVSTLELGDSALYLCASSLVTGSNEQFFGPGTRLTVL.

This clonotype showed up many times. This sequence joins TRBV6-4 and TRBJ2-1; no firm D call. The CDR3 contains 12 residues. From germline, CDR1 is MRHNA and CDR2 SNTAGT. V dropped 2 bases and J dropped 10 bases, with 9 bases sitting between them. DNA of the CDR3: TGTGCCAGCAGTGACGGTAGGAGCGAGCAGTTCTTC. This gives the protein CASSDGRSEQFF.

This clonotype has a count of ten or more. This chain uses TRBV7-8 with TRBJ2-7; TRBD2 might be the D (5 bases). The CDR3 is made up of 14 amino acids. Trimming stripped 5 bases from V and 1 base from J, with 12 bases between. From germline, CDR1 is SGHVS and CDR2 FQNEAQ. CDR3 sequence reads: CASSPERRSYEQYF. CDR3 sequence (DNA): TGTGCCAGCAGCCCCGAGCGGAGGTCCTACGAGCAGTACTTC.

In this sample, this clonotype turned up many times. DNA of the CDR3: TGTGCCAGCAGCGCAAAAAGCGGTCTAGCGGGGAGCTCCTACAATGAGCAGTTCTTC. This codes for CASSAKSGLAGSSYNEQFF. The chain has TRBV7-3 and TRBJ2-1, with 9 bases aligning to TRBD2. Germline V CDR1 and CDR2: SGHTA, FQGTGA. With 5 bases clipped from V and 0 bases from J, the junction kept 14 bases outside the gene matches. The CDR3 spans 19 residues.

In this sample, this clonotype turned up many times. The genes are TRBV5-1 and TRBJ2-1, with 7 positions matching TRBD2. CDR1 is SGHRS and CDR2 is YFSETQ in the germline V gene. Trimming at V came to 7 bases and at J to 1 base, leaving 11 bases not matched to a gene. This CDR3 comprises 16 residues. CDR3 in DNA: TGCGCCAGCTACGGTTACGGGCGGGAGTCCTACAATGAGCAGTTCTTC. Translating it yields CASYGYGRESYNEQFF.

This clonotype was counted at least ten times. This chain connects TRBV29-1 to TRBJ1-1; D ambiguous. The CDR3 spans 11 residues. Trimming stripped 2 bases from V and 10 bases from J, with 11 bases between. The V gene's germline CDR1 is SQVTM and CDR2 ANQGSEA. This CDR3 is CSVEMGLGAFF. CDR3 coding DNA: TGCAGCGTTGAAATGGGCCTAGGAGCTTTCTTT.